The 17 T cell receptor beta chains below all came from one sample that was sequenced in a study of T cells in Graves' hyperthyroidism and ophthalmopathy. Amplification yielded TCR beta CDR3 regions, with RNA transcripts as the source. TCR CDR3 underwent first-round RT-PCR with the HTBI primer set. TCRdb called the multiplex PCR reads again in MiXCR, with one record for every CDR3 protein. The sample carries about 710,000 distinct CDR3 sequences, less than 20% recorded once. Sequencing used blood. The source is a man younger than 35 with Graves' hyperthyroidism.

In regard to this clonotype: With a much larger clone just one base away, this may be a read error. The rearrangement links TRBV28 to TRBJ1-1; D call uncertain. The CDR3 runs 14 residues. Deletions cut 6 bases from V and 4 bases from J, with 15 bases between. The germline gives CDR1 MDHEN, CDR2 SYDVKM. The CDR3 spells CASRELGMSTEAFF. The CDR3, as DNA: TGTGCCAGCAGGGAGTTGGGAATGAGCACTGAAGCTTTCTTT.

This clonotype was counted ten times or more. This sequence joins TRBV3-1 and TRBJ2-1; maybe TRBD2 (6 bases). This CDR3 contains 16 residues. V was shortened by 2 bases and J by 3 bases, with 14 bases between the two germline ends. Germline V gives CDR1 LGHDT, CDR2 YNNKEL (reference sequence). The CDR3 is CASSQTRASVYNEQFF. CDR3 DNA: TGTGCCAGCAGCCAAACGAGGGCTAGCGTCTACAATGAGCAGTTCTTC.

This clonotype turned up a few times. The chain combines TRBV19 with TRBJ1-5, with a weak D call TRBD1 (5 bases). Deletions cut 4 bases from V and 7 bases from J, with 17 bases between. Germline CDR1 LNHDA, CDR2 SQIVND (reference sequence). The CDR3 has 15 residues. CDR3 sequence: CASSTKGQGGQPQHF. CDR3 in DNA: TGTGCCAGTAGTACTAAAGGGCAGGGAGGGCAGCCCCAGCATTTT.

This rearrangement joins TRBV20-1 to TRBJ1-1, with D tentatively TRBD1 (6 bases). The CDR3 consists of 15 residues. V was trimmed by 1 base and J by 3 bases, leaving 15 bases between them. CDR1 and CDR2 from the germline V gene are DFQATT and SNEGSKA (reference sequence). CDR3 loop: CSARVGGQRDTEAFF. DNA of the CDR3: TGCAGTGCTAGAGTGGGGGGGCAAAGGGACACTGAAGCTTTCTTT.

This clonotype has a count of ten or more. The chain recombines TRBV6-1 with TRBJ2-1; 8 nucleotides agree with TRBD2. The CDR3 is made up of 15 amino acids. The germline gives CDR1 MNHNS, CDR2 SASEGT. With 6 bases clipped from V and 2 bases from J, the junction kept 6 bases outside the gene matches. The CDR3 loop reads CASSNAGGPYNEQFF. The CDR3 DNA is TGTGCCAGCAGCAATGCGGGAGGCCCCTACAATGAGCAGTTCTTC.

This clonotype was seen many times. The gene calls are TRBV12-3 or TRBV12-4 and TRBJ1-4; D uncertain. The CDR3 runs 13 residues. The V end lost 3 bases, the J end lost 8 bases, and 10 bases lay between the germline ends. Here the CDR3 DNA reads TGTGCCAGCAGTTTGTACGGAGGCGAAAAACTGTTTTTT. This translates into CASSLYGGEKLFF.

Ten or more counts support this clonotype. V and J are TRBV7-9 and TRBJ2-7; maybe TRBD1 (6 bases). The V and J ends lost 1 base and 0 bases respectively, with 7 bases between them. This CDR3 comprises 14 residues. Germline-derived CDR1 and CDR2 are SEHNR and FQNEAQ (reference sequence). Here the CDR3 reads CASSLVDSSYEQYF. Written as DNA, the CDR3 is TGTGCCAGCAGCTTAGTGGACAGCTCCTACGAGCAGTACTTC.

This clonotype was counted many times. This rearrangement joins TRBV3-1 to TRBJ2-5, with D possibly called TRBD1 or TRBD2 (6 bases each). Trimming pared 2 bases from V and 4 bases from J, leaving 11 bases between. From germline, CDR1 is LGHDT and CDR2 YNNKEL (reference sequence). This CDR3 contains 14 residues. The CDR3 protein is CASSQIQGGETQYF. The CDR3 DNA is TGTGCCAGCAGCCAAATACAGGGAGGAGAGACCCAGTACTTC.

This clonotype was counted a few times. This sequence joins TRBV24-1 and TRBJ2-3; 10 bases fit TRBD1. Trimming took 12 bases from V and 5 from J; bases not matched to a gene: 7. This CDR3 is 13 amino acids long. CDR1 is KGHDR, CDR2 SFDVKD, per germline. The CDR3 reads CAASGQGKDTQYF. The CDR3 region has the DNA TGTGCCGCCTCGGGACAGGGGAAAGATACGCAGTATTTT.

This clonotype turned up a few times. J is TRBJ2-3 and V is TRBV27; the D is unclear. Per germline, CDR1 MNHEY and CDR2 SMNVEV (reference sequence). CDR3 size: 15 residues. Trimming left V 3 bases short and J 0 bases short, with 10 bases between. The CDR3 sequence: CASSFSPSSTDTQYF. The CDR3 bases are TGTGCCAGCAGTTTTTCGCCCTCTAGCACAGATACGCAGTATTTT.

This clonotype showed up just a few times. The J gene is TRBJ1-1, the V gene TRBV19; a possible D gene is TRBD1 (6 bases). From germline, CDR1 is LNHDA and CDR2 SQIVND (reference sequence). V was trimmed by 3 bases and J by 0 bases, leaving 8 bases between them. The CDR3 is 14 amino acids. In DNA form, the CDR3 reads TGTGCCAGTAGTATCCCAGGGGTGAACACTGAAGCTTTCTTT. Its protein is CASSIPGVNTEAFF.

The chain links TRBV20-1 to TRBJ2-7, with 11 bases lining up with TRBD2. V trimming: 1 base; J trimming: 2 bases; junction bases outside the gene matches: 4. This CDR3 comprises 15 residues. Germline CDR1 is DFQATT and CDR2 is SNEGSKA (reference sequence). This CDR3 reads CSARAFSGRAYEQYF. The CDR3 nucleotides read TGCAGTGCTAGAGCCTTTAGCGGGAGGGCCTACGAGCAGTACTTC.

This clonotype was recorded at least ten times. The chain is built from TRBV5-1 and TRBJ2-7; no reliable D call. This CDR3 spans 12 amino acids. Germline values: CDR1 SGHRS, CDR2 YFSETQ. V lost 0 bases, J lost 7 bases, and 8 bases lay in between. CDR3 nucleotide sequence: TGCGCCAGCAGCTTGGCCGCTGAAGAGCAGTACTTC. Protein: CASSLAAEEQYF.

V usage is TRBV28 and J usage is TRBJ1-2; 7 bases are a match to TRBD1. Germline V gene sequence: CDR1 MDHEN, CDR2 SYDVKM. The CDR3 loop spans 15 amino acids. V lost 2 bases and J lost 2; bases outside the gene matches: 5. The CDR3 sequence: CASSLPTGRNYGYTF. DNA for the CDR3: TGTGCCAGCAGTTTACCGACAGGGAGGAACTATGGCTACACCTTC.

The chain couples TRBV24-1 to TRBJ1-5, with D uncertain. The germline V gene encodes CDR1 KGHDR and CDR2 SFDVKD. Trimming shortened V by 6 bases and J by 4 bases, and 12 bases separated the two germline ends. The CDR3 runs 14 residues. CDR3 loop: CATSSSRWNQPQHF. CDR3 nucleotides: TGTGCCACCAGTTCTTCTCGGTGGAATCAGCCCCAGCATTTT.

Ten or more counts support this clonotype. The chain has TRBV28 and TRBJ1-1, with D perhaps TRBD1 (5 bases). V lost 2 bases and J lost 4, with 11 bases in between. CDR1 MDHEN and CDR2 SYDVKM come from the germline V gene. The length of the CDR3 is 14 residues. CDR3 residues: CASSLGGTVTEAFF. In DNA, the CDR3 is TGTGCCAGCAGTTTAGGGGGGACGGTCACTGAAGCTTTCTTT.

The chain has TRBV29-1 and TRBJ2-7, with D possibly matching TRBD1 (6 bases). Germline V lookup: CDR1 SQVTM, CDR2 ANQGSEA. The germline V and J ends were trimmed by 6 bases and 0 bases, with 12 bases remaining between them. This CDR3 spans 13 amino acids. CDR3: CSVGTPNSYEQYF. CDR3 DNA sequence: TGCAGCGTGGGGACACCCAACTCCTACGAGCAGTACTTC.